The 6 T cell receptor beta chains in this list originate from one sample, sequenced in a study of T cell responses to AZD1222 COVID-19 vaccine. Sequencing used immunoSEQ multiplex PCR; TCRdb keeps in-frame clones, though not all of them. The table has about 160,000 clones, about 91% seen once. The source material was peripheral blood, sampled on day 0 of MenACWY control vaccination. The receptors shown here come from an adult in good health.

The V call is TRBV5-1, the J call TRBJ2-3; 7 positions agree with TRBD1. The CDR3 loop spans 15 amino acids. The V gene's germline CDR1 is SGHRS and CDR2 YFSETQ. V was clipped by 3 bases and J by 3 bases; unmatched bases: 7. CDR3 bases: TGCGCCAGCAGCTACCGACAGGGCCCAACAGATACGCAGTATTTT. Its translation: CASSYRQGPTDTQYF.

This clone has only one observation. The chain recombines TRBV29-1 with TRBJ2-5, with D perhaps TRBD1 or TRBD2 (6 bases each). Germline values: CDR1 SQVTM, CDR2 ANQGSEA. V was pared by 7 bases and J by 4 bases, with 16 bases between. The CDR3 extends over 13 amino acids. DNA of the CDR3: TGCAGCGCCAGCGGGTGGGGGCTAGAGACCCAGTACTTC. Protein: CSASGWGLETQYF.

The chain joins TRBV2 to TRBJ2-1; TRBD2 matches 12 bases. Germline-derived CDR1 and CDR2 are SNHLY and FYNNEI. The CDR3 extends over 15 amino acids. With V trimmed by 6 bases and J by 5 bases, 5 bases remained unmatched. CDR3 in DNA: TGTGCCAGCAGAGCCGGGACTAGCGGGCACAATGAGCAGTTCTTC. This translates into CASRAGTSGHNEQFF.

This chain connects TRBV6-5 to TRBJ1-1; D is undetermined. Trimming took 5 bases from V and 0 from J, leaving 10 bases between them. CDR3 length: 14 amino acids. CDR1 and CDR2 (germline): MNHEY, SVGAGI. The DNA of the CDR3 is TGTGCCAGCAGTCAGAATTTCATGAACACTGAAGCTTTCTTT. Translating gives CASSQNFMNTEAFF.

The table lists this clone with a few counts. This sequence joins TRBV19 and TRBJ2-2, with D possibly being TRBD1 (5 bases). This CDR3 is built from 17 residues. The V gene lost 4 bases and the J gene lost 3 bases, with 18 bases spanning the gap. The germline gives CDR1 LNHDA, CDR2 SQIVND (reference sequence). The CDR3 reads CASSTRALGLHTGELFF. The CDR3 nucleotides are TGTGCCAGTAGTACCCGGGCGCTGGGGCTACACACCGGGGAGCTGTTTTTT.

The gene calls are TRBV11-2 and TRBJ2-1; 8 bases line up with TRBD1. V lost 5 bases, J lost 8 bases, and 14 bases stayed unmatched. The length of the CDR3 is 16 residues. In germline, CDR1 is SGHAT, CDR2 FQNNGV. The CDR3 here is CASSQRTGKTLYEQFF. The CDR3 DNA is TGTGCCAGCAGCCAGAGGACAGGGAAAACTTTGTATGAGCAGTTCTTC.